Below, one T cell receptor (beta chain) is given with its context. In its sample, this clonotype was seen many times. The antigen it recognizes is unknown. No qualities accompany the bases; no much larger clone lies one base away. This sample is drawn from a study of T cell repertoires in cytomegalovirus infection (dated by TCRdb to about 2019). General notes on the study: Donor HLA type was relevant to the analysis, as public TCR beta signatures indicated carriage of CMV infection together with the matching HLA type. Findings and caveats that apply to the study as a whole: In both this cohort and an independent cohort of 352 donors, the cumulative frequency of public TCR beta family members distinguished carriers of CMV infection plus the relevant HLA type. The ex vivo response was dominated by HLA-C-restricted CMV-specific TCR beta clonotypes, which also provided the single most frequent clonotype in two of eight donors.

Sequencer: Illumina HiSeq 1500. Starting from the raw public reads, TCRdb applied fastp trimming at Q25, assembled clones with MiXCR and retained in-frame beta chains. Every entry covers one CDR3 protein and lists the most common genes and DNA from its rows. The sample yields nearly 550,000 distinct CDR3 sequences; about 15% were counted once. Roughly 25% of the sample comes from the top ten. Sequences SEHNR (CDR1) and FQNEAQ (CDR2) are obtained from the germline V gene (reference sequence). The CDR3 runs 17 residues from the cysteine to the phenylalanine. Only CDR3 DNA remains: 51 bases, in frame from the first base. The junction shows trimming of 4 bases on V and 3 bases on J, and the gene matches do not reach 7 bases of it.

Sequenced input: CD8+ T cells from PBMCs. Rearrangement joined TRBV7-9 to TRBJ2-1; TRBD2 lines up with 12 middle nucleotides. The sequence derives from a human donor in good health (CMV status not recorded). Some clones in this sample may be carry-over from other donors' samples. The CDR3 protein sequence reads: CASSSSTSGRIYNEQFF. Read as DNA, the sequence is TGTGCCAGCAGCTCCTCGACTAGCGGGAGAATCTACAATGAGCAGTTCTTC. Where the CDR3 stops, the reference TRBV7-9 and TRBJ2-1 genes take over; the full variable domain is DTGVSQNPRHKITKRGQNVTFRCDPISEHNRLYWYRQTLGQGPEFLTYFQNEAQLEKSRLLSDRFSAERPKGSFSTLEIQRTEQGDSAMYLCASSSSTSGRIYNEQFFGPGTRLTVL.